What follows are 30 T cell receptor beta chains derived from one specimen sequenced in a study of response to subunit inactivated influenza vaccine. MiXCR, run by TCRdb on the RT-PCR reads, gives a single entry per CDR3 protein. This sample has around 710,000 distinct CDR3 sequences, with more than 11% found just once. The sample in question was PBMCs from blood, obtained around 15 days before vaccination. These TCRs come from a man aged 50-60 years who received an inactivated influenza vaccine.

J is TRBJ1-6 and V is TRBV6-5, with D maybe TRBD1 (6 bases). The germline V and J ends were trimmed by 4 bases and 5 bases, with 18 bases remaining between them. Germline CDR1 reads MNHEY; CDR2 reads SVGAGI. CDR3 length equals 17 residues. The CDR3 DNA reads as TGTGCCAGCAGTTTCGGGGGGCAGGCAGTGAATAATTCACCCCTCCACTTT. This encodes CASSFGGQAVNNSPLHF.

The rearrangement uses TRBV9 and TRBJ2-7, with D perhaps matching TRBD2 (5 bases). The V end was cut by 0 bases, the J end by 4 bases, with 11 bases between. CDR3 length: 14 residues. CDR1 SGDLS and CDR2 YYNGEE come from the germline V gene. The CDR3 is CASSVGHGGYEQYF. DNA of the CDR3: TGTGCCAGCAGCGTAGGGCATGGCGGGTACGAGCAGTACTTC.

The J gene is TRBJ2-4, the V gene TRBV12-3 or TRBV12-4; D possibly corresponds to TRBD1 (5 bases). Trimming shortened V by 7 bases and J by 7 bases, and 11 bases separated the two germline ends. The CDR3 has 12 amino acids. CDR3 in amino acids: CASNQGMNIQYF. Written as DNA, the CDR3 is TGTGCCAGCAACCAGGGAATGAACATTCAGTACTTC.

Ten or more counts support this clonotype. This chain connects TRBV12-3 or TRBV12-4 to TRBJ2-5; D unresolved. V dropped 3 bases and J dropped 3 bases, with 5 bases sitting between them. This CDR3 region has 12 residues. The CDR3 region has the DNA TGTGCCAGCAGTTTTAAGAAAGAGACCCAGTACTTC. Translation: CASSFKKETQYF.

This chain connects TRBV29-1 to TRBJ1-1; no reliable D call. CDR1 and CDR2 (germline): SQVTM, ANQGSEA. There are 12 residues in the CDR3. V was trimmed by 4 bases and J by 1 base, leaving 7 bases between them. CDR3 in DNA: TGCAGCGTTGCGGTTGGGAACACTGAAGCTTTCTTT. Translated: CSVAVGNTEAFF.

This clonotype was picked up many times. This sequence joins TRBV5-1 and TRBJ2-7; no reliable D call. The CDR3 has 14 residues. Germline CDR1 SGHRS, CDR2 YFSETQ. V lost 1 base to trimming and J lost 3 bases, with 11 bases between them. The CDR3 DNA follows: TGCGCCAGCAGCTTGTTTGGCCCCAACTACGAGCAGTACTTC. The encoded protein is CASSLFGPNYEQYF.

The sample holds many counts of this clonotype. The junction differs from germline at one of its ends, possibly a read error. The V gene is TRBV7-7, the J gene TRBJ2-5; D remains unclear. The germline gives CDR1 SSHAT, CDR2 FNYEAQ (reference sequence). The CDR3 covers 13 residues. As DNA, the CDR3 is TGTGCTAGCAGCTTCAGCGAAGGAAAGACCCAGTACTTC. This translates into CASSFSEGKTQYF.

The CDR3 sequence is CASSPSRVAYNEQFF. The CDR3 DNA sequence: TGTGCCAGCTCACCGTCTCGAGTCGCCTACAATGAGCAGTTCTTC. The rearrangement uses TRBV18 and TRBJ2-1; no clear D gene. CDR3 length equals 15 residues. Germline CDR1 and CDR2: KGHSH and LQKENI. The ends were cut back, 3 bases at V and 2 bases at J, with 11 bases in the middle.

In this sample, this clonotype turned up a few times. This chain joins TRBV10-3 and TRBJ2-7; D is undetermined. V was pared by 3 bases and J by 0 bases, with 9 bases between. Looked up from germline, CDR1 is ENHRY and CDR2 is SYGVKD. The CDR3 extends over 14 amino acids. The CDR3 coding sequence is TGTGCCATCAGTGAAAACAGTCTCTCCTACGAGCAGTACTTC. This translates into CAISENSLSYEQYF.

This clonotype was counted a few times. The J gene is TRBJ1-2, the V gene TRBV5-5; D is unresolved. Trimming took 0 bases from V and 10 from J, leaving 13 bases between them. Looked up from germline, CDR1 is SGHKS and CDR2 is YYEKEE (reference sequence). CDR3 size: 13 residues. CDR3 region: CASSLAGSLDYTF. CDR3 sequence (DNA): TGTGCCAGCAGCTTGGCCGGCAGTCTGGACTACACCTTC.

This clonotype was observed at least ten times. The rearrangement links TRBV4-2 to TRBJ2-4, with 8 bases that match TRBD2. Trimming cost V 0 bases and J 6 bases; bases outside gene matches: 7. The length of the CDR3 is 16 residues. The V gene's germline CDR1 is LGHNA and CDR2 YNFKEQ. The CDR3: CASSQDYAGTRNIQYF. CDR3 DNA sequence: TGTGCCAGCAGCCAAGACTATGCTGGGACTAGAAACATTCAGTACTTC.

A few counts support this clonotype. The rearrangement uses TRBV7-9 and TRBJ1-6; possible D gene TRBD1, 5 bases. This CDR3 is built from 14 residues. Per the germline V gene, CDR1 is SEHNR and CDR2 is FQNEAQ (reference sequence). Trimming removed 1 base from V and 5 bases from J, with 6 bases in between. The CDR3 sequence: CASSLGGHNSPLHF. The CDR3 region has the DNA TGTGCCAGCAGCTTAGGGGGCCATAATTCACCCCTCCACTTT.

The rearrangement joins TRBV2 to TRBJ2-7, with TRBD1 as a possible D gene (6 bases). V gave up 6 bases and J gave up 3 bases, with 12 bases separating them. This CDR3 comprises 13 residues. Germline CDR1 SNHLY, CDR2 FYNNEI. This chain's CDR3 is CASRHRDNYEQYF. The CDR3 DNA reads as TGTGCCAGCAGACACCGGGACAACTACGAGCAGTACTTC.

The J gene is TRBJ2-5, the V gene TRBV6-1; tentatively, D is TRBD1 (6 bases). CDR3 length: 15 residues. Germline V lookup: CDR1 MNHNS, CDR2 SASEGT. V was cut by 6 bases and J by 2 bases, with 16 bases left in between. This CDR3 is CASSHRTAQQETQYF. CDR3 DNA sequence: TGTGCCAGCAGCCACAGGACAGCGCAACAAGAGACCCAGTACTTC.

A few counts support this clonotype. V usage is TRBV12-3 or TRBV12-4 and J usage is TRBJ2-7, with TRBD1 matching over 11 bases. The CDR3 extends over 17 amino acids. The J segment lost 1 base and the V segment lost 4 bases, leaving 9 bases of the junction unmatched. The CDR3 is CASSSPPGQGDSYEQYF. The CDR3 coding sequence is TGTGCCAGCAGTTCGCCGCCGGGACAGGGGGATTCCTACGAGCAGTACTTC.

This clonotype showed up just a few times. The V gene is TRBV4-2, the J gene TRBJ1-2; no definite D call. CDR3 length: 13 amino acids. Per germline, CDR1 LGHNA and CDR2 YNFKEQ. V lost 0 bases, J lost 8 bases, and 10 bases lay in between. The CDR3 protein is CASSQDQERGYTF. CDR3 sequence (DNA): TGTGCCAGCAGCCAAGATCAGGAACGAGGCTACACCTTC.

The chain recombines TRBV11-2 with TRBJ2-1, with D perhaps being TRBD1 or TRBD2 (5 bases each). Trimming cost V 3 bases and J 2 bases, with 11 bases left between them. Germline-derived CDR1 and CDR2 are SGHAT and FQNNGV. The CDR3 is 15 amino acids. CDR3 nucleotides: TGTGCCAGCAGCTTGAGGGACGGACCCTACAATGAGCAGTTCTTC. Protein: CASSLRDGPYNEQFF.

This sequence joins TRBV12-3 or TRBV12-4 and TRBJ2-5; D gene ambiguous. The ends were cut back, 2 bases at V and 5 bases at J, with 9 bases in the middle. This CDR3 has 13 amino acids. The CDR3 DNA reads as TGTGCCAGCAGTTTAACCGTAAAGGAGACCCAGTACTTC. Its protein is CASSLTVKETQYF.

This clonotype has just a few counts. The chain is built from TRBV5-5 and TRBJ2-1; possibly TRBD2 for D (6 bases). The CDR3 totals 15 residues. V was pared by 0 bases and J by 5 bases, with 12 bases between. Germline-derived CDR1 and CDR2 are SGHKS and YYEKEE (reference sequence). The CDR3 protein is CASSLAGTLNNEQFF. CDR3 nucleotides: TGTGCCAGCAGCTTGGCCGGGACTCTTAACAATGAGCAGTTCTTC. The full variable domain, completed using reference TRBV5-5 and TRBJ2-1, is DAGVTQSPTHLIKTRGQQVTLRCSPISGHKSVSWYQQVLGQGPQFIFQYYEKEERGRGNFPDRFSARQFPNYSSELNVNALLLGDSALYLCASSLAGTLNNEQFFGPGTRLTVL.

This clonotype was counted between two and nine times. The V and J genes are TRBV28 and TRBJ1-5; D may be TRBD1 (6 bases). The V end lost 6 bases, the J end lost 4 bases, and 13 bases lay between the germline ends. Germline V lookup: CDR1 MDHEN, CDR2 SYDVKM. The CDR3 totals 14 residues. This CDR3 reads CASSYRVRNQPQHF. The CDR3 nucleotides are TGTGCCAGCAGCTACAGGGTGCGGAATCAGCCCCAGCATTTT.

This clonotype was found a few times. The rearrangement links TRBV7-9 to TRBJ2-7, with 7 bases aligning to TRBD1. CDR3 length: 15 residues. CDR1 and CDR2 (germline): SEHNR, FQNEAQ (reference sequence). The trim removed 3 bases at V and 0 bases at J, leaving 5 bases unmatched. CDR3 amino acids: CASSFPGQHSYEQYF. CDR3 nucleotides: TGTGCCAGCAGCTTTCCGGGACAGCACTCCTACGAGCAGTACTTC.

The chain links TRBV5-1 to TRBJ2-1, with TRBD2 identical over 13 bases. CDR3 size: 21 residues. Trimming cost V 4 bases and J 4 bases; bases outside gene matches: 20. The germline V gene has CDR1 SGHRS and CDR2 YFSETQ. The CDR3 sequence is CASSGGLGAGTSGRGYNEQFF. The CDR3 region has the DNA TGCGCCAGCAGCGGCGGACTTGGGGCAGGCACTAGCGGGAGGGGTTACAATGAGCAGTTCTTC.

V usage is TRBV4-3 and J usage is TRBJ2-5; D may be TRBD1 or TRBD2 (6 bases each). The V end lost 2 bases, the J end lost 5 bases, and 15 bases lay between the germline ends. Germline values: CDR1 LGHNA, CDR2 YSLEER. The CDR3 contains 15 residues. CDR3 region: CASSQWGAPGETQYF. CDR3 DNA: TGCGCCAGCAGCCAATGGGGGGCCCCGGGGGAGACCCAGTACTTC.

The rearrangement uses TRBV6-5 and TRBJ1-5; tentatively, D is TRBD1 (5 bases). Trimming pared 0 bases from V and 4 bases from J, leaving 10 bases between. Germline V CDR1 and CDR2: MNHEY, SVGAGI. The CDR3 extends over 15 amino acids. The CDR3 sequence is CASSYSGDLNQPQHF. The CDR3 DNA follows: TGTGCCAGCAGTTACTCAGGGGACCTAAATCAGCCCCAGCATTTT.

This clonotype was seen repeatedly, ten times or more. The rearrangement uses TRBV12-3 or TRBV12-4 and TRBJ1-2, with TRBD1 as a possible D gene (6 bases). The germline V and J ends were trimmed by 6 bases and 8 bases, with 13 bases remaining between them. This CDR3 has 12 residues. The CDR3 sequence is CASSLQGGGYTF. CDR3 in DNA: TGTGCCAGCAGCTTACAGGGTGGGGGCTACACCTTC.

In this sample, this clonotype turned up a few times. J is TRBJ2-7 and V is TRBV10-3; 7 bases match TRBD2. J lost 6 bases, V lost 3 bases, and 8 bases had no gene match. The CDR3 runs 14 residues. Germline V CDR1 and CDR2: ENHRY, SYGVKD. As DNA, the CDR3 is TGTGCCATCAGTGAAAGGCGGGAGCAGGGCGAGCAGTACTTC. This translates into CAISERREQGEQYF.

The rearrangement uses TRBV2 and TRBJ2-7; TRBD1 matches at 9 bases. The CDR3 totals 13 residues. Trimming at V came to 8 bases and at J to 5 bases, leaving 7 bases not matched to a gene. Germline CDR1 SNHLY, CDR2 FYNNEI. CDR3 protein: CASHRTGVHEQYF. The CDR3 nucleotides are TGTGCCAGCCACAGGACAGGGGTCCACGAGCAGTACTTC.

This clonotype was seen a few times. The rearrangement links TRBV10-3 to TRBJ2-1; no reliable D call. The germline V gene has CDR1 ENHRY and CDR2 SYGVKD. V gave up 3 bases and J gave up 7 bases, with 7 bases separating them. This CDR3 spans 12 amino acids. CDR3 sequence: CAISDITNEQFF. The CDR3 coding sequence is TGTGCCATCAGTGATATTACGAATGAGCAGTTCTTC.

The rearrangement uses TRBV2 and TRBJ1-6, with D hard to call. The CDR3 length is 13 residues. Trimming took 3 bases from V and 12 from J, leaving 12 bases between them. Germline V CDR1 and CDR2: SNHLY, FYNNEI. The CDR3 here is CASSDQAYGPLHF. The CDR3 DNA reads TGTGCCAGCAGTGATCAGGCATACGGACCCCTCCACTTT.

The chain couples TRBV11-2 to TRBJ2-3, with 8 nucleotides matching TRBD2. After removal of 2 bases from V and 2 bases from J, the junction contained 15 bases not matched to a gene. Germline-derived CDR1 and CDR2 are SGHAT and FQNNGV. CDR3 length: 19 residues. The CDR3 loop reads CASSLIRLRLAGSTDTQYF. The CDR3 DNA reads TGTGCCAGCAGCTTAATCCGACTACGTCTAGCGGGTTCCACAGATACGCAGTATTTT.